These 5 T cell receptor beta chains share one sample of origin, sequenced in a study of blood T cell repertoires in COVID-19. Assay used: immunoSEQ multiplex PCR; TCRdb lists only in-frame clones, some missing. The sample includes approximately 150,000 clones, approximately 88% of them seen just once. The sequencing input was peripheral blood. The receptor source for this set is a human donor in a cohort sampled during active COVID-19.

The count of this clone is one. The chain combines TRBV4-1 with TRBJ1-1, with a weak D call TRBD1 (6 bases). Trimming cost V 3 bases and J 11 bases, with 13 bases left between them. This CDR3 is 12 amino acids long. Per germline, CDR1 MGHRA and CDR2 YSYEKL. The CDR3 reads CASSQAQGGAFF. The CDR3 bases are TGCGCCAGCAGCCAGGCACAGGGTGGGGCTTTCTTT.

The rearrangement uses TRBV2 and TRBJ2-7, with 8 positions matching TRBD1. The CDR3 contains 13 residues. Per germline, CDR1 SNHLY and CDR2 FYNNEI. Losses at the gene ends were 5 bases for V and 7 bases for J; bases not matched to a gene: 7. CDR3 sequence reads: CASSLEQGGEQYV. Here the CDR3 DNA reads TGTGCCAGCAGTTTGGAACAGGGGGGTGAGCAGTACGTC.

The chain recombines TRBV15 with TRBJ1-5; D not resolved. CDR1 is LNHNV and CDR2 is YYDKDF in the germline V gene (reference sequence). The V end lost 5 bases, the J end lost 7 bases, and 15 bases lay between the germline ends. The CDR3 is 14 residues long. In DNA, the CDR3 is TGTGCCACCAGCCCCCGGCCGGGGTCCCAGCCCCAGCATTTT. It codes for CATSPRPGSQPQHF.

The chain recombines TRBV3-1 (or the pseudogene TRBV3-2) with TRBJ2-1; 9 bases match TRBD1. The CDR3 extends over 13 amino acids. With 2 bases clipped from V and 11 bases from J, the junction kept 4 bases outside the gene matches. Germline V gene data show CDR1 as LGHDT and CDR2 as YNNKEL (reference sequence). The CDR3 here is CASSQPGQGQQFF. CDR3 bases: TGTGCCAGCAGCCAACCGGGACAGGGCCAGCAGTTCTTC.

This chain uses TRBV24-1 with TRBJ2-1, with 7 positions matching TRBD2. J gave up 0 bases and V 3 bases, and 4 bases lay outside the gene matches. CDR3 length: 16 residues. Germline CDR1 and CDR2: KGHDR and SFDVKD. CDR3 loop: CATSDPRGSSYNEQFF. The CDR3 bases are TGTGCCACCAGTGATCCGCGGGGGTCCTCCTACAATGAGCAGTTCTTC.